This T cell receptor beta chain was identified in a study of CD8+ T cells in alopecia areata. Regarding the study as a whole: Although TCR sharing was seen in mice, sharing across patients was less clear, possibly for HLA-related reasons. For lesional scalp, especially alopecia totalis/universalis, clonality was higher than in normal scalp. Normal-skin resident alphabeta T cells also appear among scalp sample sequences.

Sequencing relied on a cDNA template that was reverse transcribed from extracted RNA. The repertoire was sequenced with immunoSEQ multiplex PCR; TCRdb's copy has only in-frame clones and lacks some. The data show about 140,000 clones, with about two thirds seen just once and around 34% held by the top ten. The CDR3 has 15 amino acids. Trimming took 0 bases from V and 5 from J, leaving 11 bases between them. In germline, CDR1 is SGHRS, CDR2 YFSETQ. T lymphocytes (CD4+ and CD8+) were sorted from PBMCs. This clone has only one observation. Its specificity is unknown. This TCR came from a human donor in good health. The gene calls are TRBV5-1 and TRBJ2-2; D remains ambiguous. Input material: CD8+ T cells sorted from blood. In nucleotides, the CDR3 is TGCGCCAGCAGCTTGGCTCTGGGATTTACCGGGGAGCTGTTTTTT. Its protein is CASSLALGFTGELFF.